The 12 T cell receptor beta chains in this list originate from one sample, sequenced in a study of blood T cell repertoires in COVID-19. The repertoire was sequenced with immunoSEQ multiplex PCR; TCRdb's copy has only in-frame clones and lacks some. This table holds some 70,000 clones, roughly 88% found once. Material: peripheral blood. These receptors all stem from an older woman with acute or convalescent COVID-19.

This sequence joins TRBV4-3 and TRBJ1-1; no clear D gene. CDR3 length equals 15 residues. Deletions cut 0 bases from V and 0 bases from J, with 8 bases between. Germline lookup yields CDR1 LGHNA and CDR2 YSLEER. This CDR3 reads CASSQDGGLNTEAFF. The CDR3 nucleotides are TGCGCCAGCAGCCAAGATGGAGGCCTGAACACTGAAGCTTTCTTT.

The rearrangement uses TRBV29-1 and TRBJ2-7, with D perhaps TRBD1 (5 bases). Germline loops: CDR1 SQVTM, CDR2 ANQGSEA. The CDR3 totals 11 residues. The V end lost 7 bases, the J end lost 7 bases, and 14 bases lay between the germline ends. CDR3 loop: CSAWQGLEQYF. The CDR3 DNA sequence: TGCAGCGCATGGCAGGGATTAGAGCAGTACTTC.

The chain combines TRBV2 with TRBJ1-6; unclear D gene. The length of the CDR3 is 14 residues. V was shortened by 6 bases and J by 7 bases, with 13 bases between the two germline ends. The germline V gene encodes CDR1 SNHLY and CDR2 FYNNEI. This CDR3 reads CASRGSQTNSPLHF. The CDR3 DNA is TGTGCCAGCAGGGGCAGTCAGACAAATTCACCCCTCCACTTT.

The rearrangement links TRBV2 to TRBJ1-6, with D uncertain. Germline-derived CDR1 and CDR2 are SNHLY and FYNNEI. The length of the CDR3 is 15 residues. V was shortened by 2 bases and J by 11 bases, with 16 bases between the two germline ends. The CDR3 DNA reads as TGTGCCAGCAGTGAATCGTTTGGAGGGAGGCCACCCCTCCACTTT. It encodes CASSESFGGRPPLHF.

The chain carries TRBV7-2 and TRBJ2-2; D possibly corresponds to TRBD2 (7 bases). This CDR3 is built from 16 residues. Deletions cut 0 bases from V and 6 bases from J, with 14 bases between. Germline V gene data show CDR1 as SGHTA and CDR2 as FQGNSA. CDR3 loop: CASSLAPQGRAGELFF. The CDR3 bases are TGTGCCAGCAGCTTAGCGCCCCAGGGGAGGGCCGGGGAGCTGTTTTTT.

The chain uses TRBV7-3 and TRBJ1-1, with 9 bases aligning to TRBD1. The CDR3 has 16 amino acids. Germline lookup yields CDR1 SGHTA and CDR2 FQGTGA. Unmatched junction bases numbered 5, after V lost 1 base and J lost 2 bases. The CDR3 DNA reads as TGTGCCAGCAGCTTAAGAGGGACAGGGCTTAACACTGAAGCTTTCTTT. It translates to CASSLRGTGLNTEAFF.

This clone was counted only a few times. The rearrangement links TRBV29-1 to TRBJ1-4, with D unresolved. Trimming took off 3 bases at V and 8 bases at J, with 16 bases between the two ends. Germline V gives CDR1 SQVTM, CDR2 ANQGSEA. This CDR3 contains 14 residues. The CDR3 spells CSVESGSAREKLFF. Here the CDR3 DNA reads TGCAGCGTTGAGAGTGGGTCAGCGAGAGAAAAACTGTTTTTT.

The chain is built from TRBV3-1 (or the pseudogene TRBV3-2) and TRBJ1-1; TRBD1 matches at 8 bases. With V trimmed by 4 bases and J by 0 bases, 1 base remained unmatched. The CDR3 has 14 residues. Germline CDR1 LGHDT, CDR2 YNNKEL (reference sequence). The CDR3 DNA reads TGTGCCAGCAGCCGACAGGGGATGAACACTGAAGCTTTCTTT. Protein product: CASSRQGMNTEAFF.

Worth noting for this clone: Other DNA sequences of this sample code for an identical CDR3. CDR3: CASSSDSRGNTEAFF. The CDR3 DNA follows: TGCGCCAGCAGCTCCGATAGCAGGGGAAACACTGAAGCTTTCTTT. The rearrangement joins TRBV5-1 to TRBJ1-1, with D possibly being TRBD1 (6 bases). Trimming removed 3 bases at V and 2 bases at J, with 14 bases between. The CDR3 runs to 15 residues. Germline lookup yields CDR1 SGHRS and CDR2 YFSETQ.

The chain uses TRBV2 and TRBJ1-6, with D unresolved. CDR3 length equals 13 residues. Trimming removed 7 bases at V and 7 bases at J, with 11 bases between. Germline CDR1 is SNHLY and CDR2 is FYNNEI. CDR3 sequence: CASTLRENSPLHF. CDR3 coding DNA: TGTGCCAGCACCCTGAGGGAAAATTCACCCCTCCACTTT.

This chain links TRBV2 with TRBJ1-2; D is ambiguous. The CDR3 spans 12 residues. Deletions cut 7 bases from V and 7 bases from J, with 13 bases between. The germline V gene encodes CDR1 SNHLY and CDR2 FYNNEI. The CDR3 spells CASTGMNSGYTF. CDR3 nucleotides: TGTGCCAGCACGGGGATGAATAGTGGCTACACCTTC.

CDR3: CASTDKGQSYEQYF. CDR3 DNA: TGTGCCAGCACCGACAAAGGACAGTCCTACGAGCAGTACTTC. This chain joins TRBV6-5 and TRBJ2-7; possibly TRBD1 for D (6 bases). Per germline, CDR1 MNHEY and CDR2 SVGAGI. With 7 bases removed from V and 1 base from J, the gap between germline ends came to 14 bases. CDR3 length: 14 amino acids.